Listed here are 19 T cell receptor beta chains from one sample, sequenced in a study of beta chain features in type 1 diabetes. Reverse transcribing all isolated RNA meant expressed TCRB transcripts were sequenced. TCRdb keeps only in-frame clones here, not all; method: immunoSEQ multiplex PCR. The sample lists about 930,000 clones, 15% to 20% occurring once. Material: naive CD4+ T cells from blood. Every receptor here comes from a woman aged 18 to 35 in good health.

This clone was seen a handful of times. This sequence joins TRBV6-6 and TRBJ2-3; D remains ambiguous. The CDR3 runs to 15 residues. Per germline, CDR1 MNHNY and CDR2 SVGAGI (reference sequence). V gave up 2 bases and J gave up 0 bases, with 9 bases separating them. The chain's CDR3 is CASSYAARSTDTQYF. The CDR3 DNA reads TGTGCCAGCAGTTACGCCGCGCGCAGCACAGATACGCAGTATTTT.

This rearrangement joins TRBV7-2 to TRBJ1-5, with D unresolved. The germline V gene has CDR1 SGHTA and CDR2 FQGNSA. Trimming stripped 5 bases from V and 1 base from J, with 9 bases between. This CDR3 region has 14 residues. CDR3 region: CASSDDGSNQPQHF. The CDR3 nucleotides read TGTGCCAGCAGCGACGACGGAAGCAATCAGCCCCAGCATTTT.

This clone was seen a few times. The chain is built from TRBV7-9 and TRBJ2-1, with 8 positions matching TRBD1. The CDR3 extends over 12 amino acids. Germline V gene lookup returns CDR1 SEHNR and CDR2 FQNEAQ (reference sequence). The junction had 5 bases not matched to a gene; V was cut back by 8 bases and J by 8 bases. The CDR3: CASLVQGDEQFF. The CDR3 nucleotides read TGTGCCAGCCTCGTACAGGGGGATGAGCAGTTCTTC.

This clone was detected only a few times. Here the CDR3 DNA reads TGTGCCAGTAGGATCTCCAACACCGGGGAGCTGTTTTTT. It translates to CASRISNTGELFF. The V call is TRBV19, the J call TRBJ2-2; no definite D call. Germline loops: CDR1 LNHDA, CDR2 SQIVND (reference sequence). The CDR3 is 13 residues long. V was cut by 6 bases and J by 2 bases, with 7 bases left in between.

The chain recombines TRBV27 with TRBJ2-2, with D perhaps TRBD1 (6 bases). CDR3 length: 15 amino acids. Trimming pared 6 bases from V and 3 bases from J, leaving 14 bases between. Germline loops: CDR1 MNHEY, CDR2 SMNVEV (reference sequence). The CDR3 here is CASSRQGLDTGELFF. In DNA, the CDR3 is TGTGCCAGCAGCCGCCAGGGGCTAGACACCGGGGAGCTGTTTTTT.

This clone was counted between two and nine times. J is TRBJ1-6 and V is TRBV7-9; a weak D match, TRBD1 (5 bases). V lost 2 bases and J 10 bases, leaving 12 bases between the germline ends. CDR1 and CDR2 (germline): SEHNR, FQNEAQ (reference sequence). The CDR3 totals 14 residues. CDR3 sequence (DNA): TGTGCCAGCAGCTTAACGGCAGGGAGGTCACCCCTCCACTTT. This codes for CASSLTAGRSPLHF.

This clone was observed a few times. The chain links TRBV15 to TRBJ2-2, with D unresolved. V was shortened by 1 base and J by 3 bases, with 9 bases between the two germline ends. The CDR3 consists of 15 residues. From germline, CDR1 is LNHNV and CDR2 YYDKDF (reference sequence). The CDR3 sequence: CATSRGSPDTGELFF. The CDR3 region has the DNA TGTGCCACCAGCAGAGGATCTCCTGACACCGGGGAGCTGTTTTTT.

In DNA, the CDR3 is TGTGCCAGCAGCTCACACCGGGACAGGGGGCTCCCCTGGTTCTTC. Protein product: CASSSHRDRGLPWFF. The chain is built from TRBV7-2 and TRBJ2-1, with TRBD1 identical over 12 bases. V shed 4 bases, J shed 15 bases, and the junction held 13 bases outside the gene matches. CDR1 and CDR2 (germline): SGHTA, FQGNSA. CDR3 size: 15 residues.

The V gene is TRBV25-1, the J gene TRBJ2-5; maybe TRBD2 (6 bases). The germline V gene has CDR1 MGHDK and CDR2 SYGVNS. Trimming pared 5 bases from V and 3 bases from J, leaving 13 bases between. The CDR3 totals 14 residues. The CDR3 spells CASSPTTSKETQYF. CDR3 nucleotide sequence: TGTGCCAGCAGTCCAACCACTAGCAAAGAGACCCAGTACTTC.

This clone was picked up a small number of times. V gene TRBV28 combines with J gene TRBJ2-7; unclear D gene. Trimming took off 6 bases at V and 5 bases at J, with 5 bases between the two ends. Germline V gene data show CDR1 as MDHEN and CDR2 as SYDVKM. There are 10 residues in the CDR3. The CDR3 sequence is CASRGHEQYF. As DNA, the CDR3 is TGTGCCAGCAGGGGCCACGAGCAGTACTTC. Looking up the rest from reference TRBV28 and TRBJ2-7 gives the full variable domain: DVKVTQSSRYLVKRTGEKVFLECVQDMDHENMFWYRQDPGLGLRLIYFSYDVKMKEKGDIPEGYSVSREKKERFSLILESASTNQTSMYLCASRGHEQYFGPGTRLTVT.

CDR3: CASRGLAPSEQYF. CDR3 coding DNA: TGTGCCAGCAGGGGACTAGCGCCCTCCGAGCAGTACTTC. The chain couples TRBV28 to TRBJ2-7, with 10 positions matching TRBD2. Germline trimming cut 6 bases from V and 6 bases from J; bases unmatched to any gene: 5. The CDR3 loop spans 13 amino acids. Germline-derived CDR1 and CDR2 are MDHEN and SYDVKM.

The chain carries TRBV19 and TRBJ2-7; D unresolved. Trimming removed 3 bases from V and 0 bases from J, with 12 bases in between. The CDR3 is 15 amino acids. Germline CDR1 LNHDA, CDR2 SQIVND (reference sequence). This chain's CDR3 is CASSIAPQPSYEQYF. CDR3 sequence (DNA): TGTGCCAGTAGTATTGCACCACAGCCCTCCTACGAGCAGTACTTC.

This clone has only a few counts. The CDR3 here is CASSTDREYGYTF. In DNA, the CDR3 is TGTGCCAGCTCGACGGACAGGGAATATGGCTACACCTTC. This chain joins TRBV18 and TRBJ1-2; 8 bases align to TRBD1. This CDR3 has 13 amino acids. J gave up 5 bases and V 6 bases, and 5 bases lay outside the gene matches. The germline V gene has CDR1 KGHSH and CDR2 LQKENI. Drawing the rest from reference TRBV18 and TRBJ1-2, the complete variable domain is NAGVMQNPRHLVRRRGQEARLRCSPMKGHSHVYWYRQLPEEGLKFMVYLQKENIIDESGMPKERFSAEFPKEGPSILRIQQVVRGDSAAYFCASSTDREYGYTFGSGTRLTVV.

This clone showed up just a few times. The chain uses TRBV4-2 and TRBJ1-1; no reliable D call. The germline V and J ends were trimmed by 0 bases and 0 bases, with 8 bases remaining between them. Per germline, CDR1 LGHNA and CDR2 YNFKEQ. The CDR3 is 15 residues long. The CDR3 region has the DNA TGTGCCAGCAGCCAAGAAACAGCAATGAACACTGAAGCTTTCTTT. Amino acids: CASSQETAMNTEAFF.

The chain uses TRBV7-8 and TRBJ1-5; D gene unclear. Looked up from germline, CDR1 is SGHVS and CDR2 is FQNEAQ. The V end lost 5 bases, the J end lost 6 bases, and 20 bases lay between the germline ends. The CDR3 sequence is 16 residues long. This CDR3 reads CASSARAGKVGQPQHF. The CDR3 DNA sequence: TGTGCCAGCAGCGCAAGGGCGGGCAAGGTGGGTCAGCCCCAGCATTTT.

The rearrangement uses TRBV2 and TRBJ2-5; 8 nucleotides align to TRBD2. Germline assignment: CDR1 SNHLY and CDR2 FYNNEI. The CDR3 extends over 14 amino acids. The trim removed 5 bases at V and 5 bases at J, leaving 7 bases unmatched. Here the CDR3 reads CASSSGGPWETQYF. In DNA form, the CDR3 reads TGTGCCAGCAGTTCGGGAGGGCCCTGGGAGACCCAGTACTTC. The variable domain in full, with the rest retrieved from reference TRBV2 and TRBJ2-5, is EPEVTQTPSHQVTQMGQEVILRCVPISNHLYFYWYRQILGQKVEFLVSFYNNEISEKSEIFDDQFSVERPDGSNFTLKIRSTKLEDSAMYFCASSSGGPWETQYFGPGTRLLVL.

The genes are TRBV15 and TRBJ2-5; weak D call: TRBD2 (6 bases). The V end was cut by 1 base, the J end by 1 base, with 10 bases between. CDR3 length: 15 residues. Germline V lookup: CDR1 LNHNV, CDR2 YYDKDF (reference sequence). The CDR3 DNA follows: TGTGCCACCAGCAGAGTAGCGGCCATCCAAGAGACCCAGTACTTC. Its protein is CATSRVAAIQETQYF.

The CDR3 nucleotides are TGTGCCAGCAGCAGACGGACAGGGAGGGAGACCCAGTACTTC. Amino acids: CASSRRTGRETQYF. The chain combines TRBV5-4 with TRBJ2-5, with 8 bases aligning to TRBD1. This CDR3 has 14 amino acids. The V gene end was trimmed by 4 bases and the J gene end by 5 bases; junction bases not matched to a gene: 7. CDR1 is SGHNT, CDR2 YYREEE, per germline (reference sequence).

The chain carries TRBV27 and TRBJ1-5; D uncertain. The ends were cut back, 5 bases at V and 6 bases at J, with 14 bases in the middle. This CDR3 spans 14 amino acids. Germline CDR1 MNHEY, CDR2 SMNVEV (reference sequence). The CDR3 DNA reads as TGTGCCAGCAGTCCCCGATTTTTCAGTCAGCCCCAGCATTTT. This sequence encodes CASSPRFFSQPQHF.